These 23 T cell receptor beta chains came from one sample sequenced in a study of beta chain features in type 1 diabetes. Expressed TCRB transcripts got sequenced, as all isolated RNA was reverse transcribed. The method was immunoSEQ multiplex PCR; TCRdb's version includes in-frame clones alone and lacks a portion of them. Of about 450,000 clones listed, around 10% are singletons. The source material was naive CD4+ T cells from blood. The receptors were gathered from a woman between 18 and 29 years old in good health.

The V and J genes are TRBV15 and TRBJ1-1; D remains unclear. Germline V lookup: CDR1 LNHNV, CDR2 YYDKDF (reference sequence). V shed 1 base and J shed 2 bases, with 5 bases lying between them. This CDR3 is 13 amino acids long. The CDR3 region has the DNA TGTGCCACCAGCAGAGTCACAAACACTGAAGCTTTCTTT. Translated: CATSRVTNTEAFF.

This clone has a handful of counts. Other DNA sequences within the sample encode an identical CDR3. The chain has TRBV18 and TRBJ1-1; 9 bases agree with TRBD1. This CDR3 has 14 amino acids. The V and J ends lost 4 bases and 4 bases, in that order; junction bases with no gene match: 4. From germline, CDR1 is KGHSH and CDR2 LQKENI. The CDR3 DNA is TGTGCCAGCTCACAGGGACAGGGCGGCACTGAAGCTTTCTTT. It specifies CASSQGQGGTEAFF.

The rearrangement uses TRBV9 and TRBJ2-3, with D possibly matching TRBD2 (6 bases). Trimming removed 3 bases at V and 4 bases at J, with 12 bases between. This CDR3 is built from 14 residues. The germline V gene has CDR1 SGDLS and CDR2 YYNGEE. CDR3 amino acids: CASSANWGADTQYF. For the CDR3, the DNA is TGTGCCAGCAGCGCCAATTGGGGGGCAGATACGCAGTATTTT.

The chain links TRBV7-3 to TRBJ2-6; D is uncertain. Trimming removed 1 base at V and 2 bases at J, with 6 bases between. Germline CDR1 and CDR2: SGHTA and FQGTGA. This CDR3 is 15 amino acids long. CDR3 sequence (DNA): TGTGCCAGCAGCTTAAAACGGACTGGGGCCAACGTCCTGACTTTC. Protein sequence: CASSLKRTGANVLTF.

The gene calls are TRBV5-1 and TRBJ2-5; D may be TRBD1 (6 bases). CDR1 SGHRS and CDR2 YFSETQ come from the germline V gene. The ends were cut back, 2 bases at V and 2 bases at J, with 7 bases in the middle. CDR3 length equals 13 residues. CDR3 amino acids: CASSFGTQETQYF. The CDR3 DNA follows: TGCGCCAGCAGCTTCGGGACACAAGAGACCCAGTACTTC.

The chain couples TRBV7-3 to TRBJ2-2, with D unclear. V lost 1 base and J lost 5, with 8 bases in between. Germline CDR1 is SGHTA and CDR2 is FQGTGA. This CDR3 region has 14 residues. In nucleotides, the CDR3 is TGTGCCAGCAGCTTAAAATCCGTGACCGGGGAGCTGTTTTTT. This sequence encodes CASSLKSVTGELFF. Together with reference TRBV7-3 and TRBJ2-2, the CDR3 gives the full variable domain: GAGVSQTPSNKVTEKGKYVELRCDPISGHTALYWYRQSLGQGPEFLIYFQGTGAADDSGLPNDRFFAVRPEGSVSTLKIQRTERGDSAVYLCASSLKSVTGELFFGEGSRLTVL.

There are a few counts of this clone. V usage is TRBV29-1 and J usage is TRBJ2-3, with D possibly being TRBD1 (7 bases). This CDR3 spans 13 amino acids. Germline loops: CDR1 SQVTM, CDR2 ANQGSEA. The V end lost 6 bases, the J end lost 3 bases, and 13 bases lay between the germline ends. In DNA form, the CDR3 reads TGCAGCGTGGAGGGGGCTAGGACAGATACGCAGTATTTT. It specifies CSVEGARTDTQYF.

The chain carries TRBV18 and TRBJ2-7; no definite D call. Trimming pared 3 bases from V and 4 bases from J, leaving 13 bases between. This CDR3 region has 14 residues. Per germline, CDR1 KGHSH and CDR2 LQKENI. As DNA, the CDR3 is TGTGCCAGCTCACCTTCGGACCTCTCTTACGAGCAGTACTTC. It codes for CASSPSDLSYEQYF.

This clone was counted a few times. The chain recombines TRBV30 with TRBJ2-2; 8 positions agree with TRBD2. The CDR3 consists of 13 residues. Germline CDR1 is GTSNPN and CDR2 is SVGIG (reference sequence). V gave up 6 bases and J gave up 10 bases; unmatched junction bases: 10. The CDR3 DNA follows: TGTGCCTGTCATAAGTCGGGGGGGAAGGAGCTGTTTTTT. Protein product: CACHKSGGKELFF.

This clone was observed a few times. This sequence joins TRBV9 and TRBJ1-4, with 10 positions matching TRBD1. Trimming cost V 0 bases and J 6 bases; bases outside gene matches: 5. The CDR3 is 16 amino acids. Germline CDR1 SGDLS, CDR2 YYNGEE. The CDR3 DNA sequence: TGTGCCAGCAGCGTAGGCCCAGGACAGGGGGATGAAAAACTGTTTTTT. This encodes CASSVGPGQGDEKLFF.

This clone was found many times. The CDR3 region has the DNA TGTGCCAGCAGCTTGTCTAGCGGGAGGGCGGAGCAGTACTTC. Its translation: CASSLSSGRAEQYF. The V call is TRBV7-9, the J call TRBJ2-7, with TRBD2 matching 12 bases. J was trimmed by 7 bases and V by 3 bases; bases with no gene match: 4. Germline V gene sequence: CDR1 SEHNR, CDR2 FQNEAQ (reference sequence). The CDR3 extends over 14 amino acids.

This rearrangement joins TRBV13 to TRBJ1-5; tentatively, D is TRBD1 (6 bases). CDR1 and CDR2 (germline): PRHDT, FYEKMQ (reference sequence). This CDR3 has 17 amino acids. Trimming cost V 5 bases and J 0 bases, with 17 bases left between them. The CDR3 DNA is TGTGCCAGCAGCCTCGGGGGCATCCTGTCTAGCAATCAGCCCCAGCATTTT. Encoded protein: CASSLGGILSSNQPQHF. The full variable domain, in which reference TRBV13 and TRBJ1-5 provide the parts outside the CDR3, is AAGVIQSPRHLIKEKRETATLKCYPIPRHDTVYWYQQGPGQDPQFLISFYEKMQSDKGSIPDRFSAQQFSDYHSELNMSSLELGDSALYFCASSLGGILSSNQPQHFGDGTRLSIL.

This clone appeared a few times. The rearrangement uses TRBV19 and TRBJ1-2, with 10 bases aligning to TRBD1. This CDR3 has 15 residues. Per the germline V gene, CDR1 is LNHDA and CDR2 is SQIVND (reference sequence). The ends lost 5 bases at V and 2 bases at J; junction bases unmatched: 5. CDR3 DNA sequence: TGTGCCAGTAGTTTCTCGACAGGGGGCAACTATGGCTACACCTTC. The encoded protein is CASSFSTGGNYGYTF.

This clone was observed a handful of times. This chain connects TRBV4-2 to TRBJ2-1; 8 nucleotides agree with TRBD1. After removal of 4 bases from V and 4 bases from J, the junction contained 6 bases not matched to a gene. Germline V gene sequence: CDR1 LGHNA, CDR2 YNFKEQ. The CDR3 contains 15 residues. The CDR3 nucleotides are TGTGCCAGCAGCCCCGGCGGGACAGGATACAATGAGCAGTTCTTC. Residues: CASSPGGTGYNEQFF.

This clone was observed a few times. The chain links TRBV4-3 to TRBJ1-1, with no clear D. The ends were cut back, 1 base at V and 5 bases at J, with 14 bases in the middle. Germline V lookup: CDR1 LGHNA, CDR2 YSLEER. The CDR3 consists of 15 residues. In nucleotides, the CDR3 is TGCGCCAGCAGCCAAGCGGTGACATGGGTTACTGAAGCTTTCTTT. Translating it yields CASSQAVTWVTEAFF.

This clone has only a few counts. The chain has TRBV29-1 and TRBJ1-1; TRBD1 is a possible D gene (6 bases). V lost 3 bases to trimming and J lost 10 bases, with 15 bases between them. Germline V lookup: CDR1 SQVTM, CDR2 ANQGSEA. The CDR3 sequence is 12 residues long. The CDR3: CSVDLQGSSAFF. In nucleotides, the CDR3 is TGCAGCGTTGACCTACAGGGCTCCTCAGCTTTCTTT.

This chain uses TRBV14 with TRBJ2-1, with TRBD2 matching 11 bases. With 2 bases clipped from V and 2 bases from J, the junction kept 2 bases outside the gene matches. The CDR3 extends over 16 amino acids. The germline V gene has CDR1 SGHDN and CDR2 FVKESK. The CDR3 sequence: CASSQLAGGTYNEQFF. The CDR3 region has the DNA TGTGCCAGCAGCCAACTAGCGGGAGGTACCTACAATGAGCAGTTCTTC.

This clone was detected a few times. The chain is built from TRBV6-5 and TRBJ2-1, with TRBD1 matching 8 bases. J lost 1 base, V lost 6 bases, and 5 bases had no gene match. The germline gives CDR1 MNHEY, CDR2 SVGAGI. This CDR3 contains 15 residues. CDR3 in DNA: TGTGCCAGCAGCGCATACAGGGGGTCCTACAATGAGCAGTTCTTC. The encoded protein is CASSAYRGSYNEQFF.

The gene calls are TRBV2 and TRBJ1-1, with D possibly matching TRBD1 (5 bases). The V and J ends lost 6 bases and 4 bases respectively, with 12 bases between them. CDR3 size: 13 residues. Germline CDR1 and CDR2: SNHLY and FYNNEI. The chain's CDR3 is CASSWEGSTEAFF. CDR3 coding DNA: TGTGCCAGCAGCTGGGAGGGGAGCACTGAAGCTTTCTTT.

The chain couples TRBV7-6 to TRBJ1-1, with D perhaps matching TRBD1 (6 bases). V was cut by 2 bases and J by 3 bases, with 19 bases left in between. The CDR3 is 17 residues long. Germline values: CDR1 SGHVS, CDR2 FNYEAQ. CDR3: CASSLPPWKGEHTEAFF. The DNA of the CDR3 is TGTGCCAGCAGCTTACCCCCATGGAAGGGGGAGCACACTGAAGCTTTCTTT.

This clone was recorded a few times. The chain links TRBV5-1 to TRBJ1-2, with TRBD1 matching 9 bases. With 5 bases clipped from V and 4 bases from J, the junction kept 9 bases outside the gene matches. CDR3 length: 15 amino acids. The germline V gene encodes CDR1 SGHRS and CDR2 YFSETQ. The CDR3 DNA follows: TGCGCCAGCAGTTCCCGGGACAGGGCTCTCTATGGCTACACCTTC. Translated: CASSSRDRALYGYTF.

The genes are TRBV6-4 and TRBJ2-3; a weak D match, TRBD2 (5 bases). CDR3 length: 15 amino acids. Germline V CDR1 and CDR2: MRHNA, SNTAGT. The V gene lost 4 bases and the J gene lost 2 bases, with 13 bases spanning the gap. The DNA for the CDR3 is TGTGCCAGCAGTGTGTCCGGGAAGAACACAGATACGCAGTATTTT. Translated: CASSVSGKNTDTQYF.

This clone was detected a few times. The genes are TRBV4-1 and TRBJ2-5; 8 bases fit TRBD2. The trim removed 4 bases at V and 4 bases at J, leaving 8 bases unmatched. The CDR3 has 15 residues. Germline CDR1 and CDR2: MGHRA and YSYEKL. Written as DNA, the CDR3 is TGCGCCAGCAGCCCGAGCGGGACTAGGGGAGAGACCCAGTACTTC. Amino acids: CASSPSGTRGETQYF.